A selection of T cell receptor beta chains follows, all from one sample in a study of blood T cell repertoires in COVID-19. Using immunoSEQ multiplex PCR, the repertoire was profiled, and TCRdb retains in-frame clones only, with some absent. Of around 85,000 clones listed, about 83% are singletons. The specimen sequenced was peripheral blood. All receptors come from a man aged 45-65 years with active COVID-19. The CDR3 runs from the conserved cysteine through the conserved F or W.

j_call,v_call,cdr3_aa
TRBJ1-3,TRBV11-2,CASSPGFLSSGNTIYF
TRBJ2-7,TRBV9,CASSPGTSGTYEQYF
TRBJ2-3,TRBV24-1,CATKDSLPTDTQYF
TRBJ1-5,TRBV9,CASSGDEYQPQHF
TRBJ2-7,TRBV10-2,CATRDNHEQYF
TRBJ2-2,TRBV20-1,CSASSNLKAGELFF
TRBJ1-5,TRBV2,CASTEGSQPQHF
TRBJ1-3,TRBV5-6,CASSLAGLGNTIYF
TRBJ1-5,TRBV28,CASSHGDIVRQPQHF
TRBJ1-6,TRBV6-1,CASSGGLTGRAVGSPLHF
TRBJ1-1,TRBV6-5,CASSYTRGWNTEAFF
TRBJ2-1,TRBV4-2,CASSQFLGTLQYNEQFF
TRBJ2-7,TRBV27,CASTDLPGEFYEQYF
TRBJ1-5,TRBV6-2/TRBV6-3,CASSYQHNQPQHF
TRBJ1-5,TRBV3-1/TRBV3-2,CASSQDGRGNSNQPQHF
TRBJ2-1,TRBV5-5,CASSFGGAGGNEQFF
TRBJ2-7,TRBV6-5,CASSYMGDRGYEQYF
TRBJ1-4,TRBV18,CASSPLEAEQAQKLFF
TRBJ2-7,TRBV6-5,CASSTGTNSYEQYF
TRBJ1-1,TRBV5-1,CASSLGQGRMNTEAFF
TRBJ1-1,TRBV18,CASSASRGSGTEAFF
TRBJ2-3,TRBV14,CASSQPNTVPTRDTQYF
TRBJ2-7,TRBV28,CASTSRIYEQYF
TRBJ1-2,TRBV7-2,CASSLQGATNDGYTF
TRBJ1-1,TRBV28,CASTYTGTENTEAFF
TRBJ2-3,TRBV7-8,CASSLALLAGVGTDTQYF
TRBJ1-5,TRBV30,CAWGDGTGNNQPQHF
TRBJ1-6,TRBV19,CASSYSPGNSPLHF
TRBJ1-4,TRBV30,CAWSVLEASGEKLFF
TRBJ1-4,TRBV29-1,CSVFREWKLFF
TRBJ2-7,TRBV7-9,CASSLIVSSYEQYF
TRBJ2-5,TRBV11-3,CASSRKGASYQETQYF
TRBJ1-2,TRBV13,CASSAATGDYGYTF
TRBJ1-2,TRBV5-1,CASSFAMTQGYGYTF
TRBJ1-5,TRBV10-3,CAIRRGGDPSNQPQHF
TRBJ1-2,TRBV5-1,CASSLFPGDYGYTF
TRBJ1-4,TRBV5-5,CASSSGTARTPSFF
TRBJ1-3,TRBV3-1/TRBV3-2,CASSPDRVSGNTIYF
TRBJ1-1,TRBV7-2,CAGGMQAFF
TRBJ2-2,TRBV7-9,CASSLSSLAGYTGELFF
TRBJ2-5,TRBV19,CASSPWTGGETQYF
TRBJ1-5,TRBV7-2,CASSLRGQGDQPQHF
TRBJ1-1,TRBV11-2,CASSQGGGWVTEAFF
TRBJ2-1,TRBV7-2,CASSLSRVDEQFF
TRBJ1-1,TRBV7-8,CASSPQGGEAFF
TRBJ2-2,TRBV7-2,CASSSGTGGSGELFF
TRBJ1-1,TRBV9,CASSPDFLITEAFF
TRBJ1-2,TRBV6-2/TRBV6-3,CASSPGQYYGYTF
TRBJ1-5,TRBV19,CASSIVGSNQPQHF
TRBJ1-4,TRBV28,CASSDPGQGDELFF
TRBJ2-1,TRBV7-9,CASSSLVTGIYNEQFF
TRBJ2-7,TRBV4-3,CASSQDGQGYEQYF
TRBJ2-3,TRBV5-4,CASSLGSGEDTQYF
TRBJ2-6,TRBV28,CASRNGGSGANVLTF
TRBJ1-2,TRBV7-2,CASSLNGGAYTF
TRBJ2-7,TRBV10-3,CAIKGSAALPYEQYF
TRBJ2-7,TRBV15,CATSRTGWEQYF
TRBJ2-3,TRBV5-4,CASSLPGLAGGPRTDTQYF
TRBJ1-2,TRBV4-3,CASSHDTYPDRLAYGYTF
TRBJ1-2,TRBV14,CASSHRQGDNYGYTF